A selection of T cell receptor beta chains follows, all from one sample in a study of T cell responses to AZD1222 COVID-19 vaccine. Method: immunoSEQ multiplex PCR; TCRdb's copy keeps in-frame clones and lacks some. The sample lists 78,000 or so clones; around 88% were seen once. The sample was peripheral blood, taken on day 0 of AZD1222 vaccination. The receptor set was obtained from an adult in good health. CDR3s include the opening cysteine and the closing phenylalanine or tryptophan. D genes are given only for firm matches. Some rows have no size entry. The others give once, few or many, or a class for an expanded clone.

clone_size d_call cdr3_length j_call v_call cdr3_nt cdr3_aa
NA NA 16 TRBJ2-6 TRBV28 TGTGCCAGCAGTCCGGACTACCCCACTGGGGCCAACGTCCTGACTTTC CASSPDYPTGANVLTF
NA NA 15 TRBJ1-1 TRBV19 TGTGCCAGTAGTATAGGGGGGGCGATGGGTACTGAAGCTTTCTTT CASSIGGAMGTEAFF
NA NA 15 TRBJ1-4 TRBV19 TGTGCCAGTAGTATAATGAACGGCAGGAATGAAAAACTGTTTTTT CASSIMNGRNEKLFF
NA NA 13 TRBJ2-5 TRBV24-1 TGTGCCACCAGTGATTTAAGTCAAGAGACCCAGTACTTC CATSDLSQETQYF
NA TRBD1 15 TRBJ1-1 TRBV5-1 TGCGCCAGCAGCTTGGACAGGGGAGTTTACACTGAAGCTTTCTTT CASSLDRGVYTEAFF
few TRBD1 18 TRBJ2-7 TRBV5-1 TGCGCCAGCAGCTTCTATACCATCCGGGACAGGGCTACCTACGAGCAGTACTTC CASSFYTIRDRATYEQYF
once TRBD2 18 TRBJ2-1 TRBV6-4 TGTGCCAGCAGTGGCGCACTAACACTAGCGGGAGGGCGGGATGAGCAGTTCTTC CASSGALTLAGGRDEQFF
NA NA 14 TRBJ1-1 TRBV28 TGTGCCAGCAGTTCGGCGCCCATGAACACTGAAGCTTTCTTT CASSSAPMNTEAFF
NA NA 12 TRBJ1-2 TRBV7-2 TGTGCCAGCAGCTCCCTGACAGGATACTACACCTTC CASSSLTGYYTF
few TRBD2 17 TRBJ2-1 TRBV19 TGTGCCAGTAGTGATCCCGGGACTAGGTCCTCCTACAATGAGCAGTTCTTC CASSDPGTRSSYNEQFF
NA TRBD1 18 TRBJ1-2 TRBV5-1 TGCGCCAGCAGTCCTACCCCGGTCCGGGACAGGGCCTTCATCGGCTACACCTTC CASSPTPVRDRAFIGYTF
NA NA 14 TRBJ2-7 TRBV20-1 TGCAGTGCTAGTCCCCCAGCCATCTCCTACGAGCAGTACTTC CSASPPAISYEQYF
once NA 11 TRBJ2-7 TRBV6-6 TGTGCCAGCAGTCCTCGGTACGAGCAGTACTTC CASSPRYEQYF
NA NA 11 TRBJ2-7 TRBV27 TGTGCCAGCAGTCCCCGTATCGAGCAGTACTTC CASSPRIEQYF
few TRBD1 17 TRBJ1-5 TRBV7-2 TGTGCCAGCAGCTTAGGAGCAGGGGGGATAAGTGGTCAGCCCCAGCATTTT CASSLGAGGISGQPQHF
NA TRBD2 16 TRBJ2-7 TRBV14 TGTGCCAGCAGCCAAGCTTTAGCGGGTTTTGCCTACGAGCAGTACTTC CASSQALAGFAYEQYF
NA TRBD1 13 TRBJ1-1 TRBV5-4 TGTGCCAGCAGCACGGGACAGGTGTCAGAAGCTTTCTTT CASSTGQVSEAFF
NA TRBD2 14 TRBJ2-3 TRBV6-5 TGTGCCAGCAGCTTGACTAGCGGGGCCGATACGCAGTATTTT CASSLTSGADTQYF
NA TRBD2 14 TRBJ2-7 TRBV10-3 TGTGCCATCAGGCCTATAGCGGGAGTCTACGAGCAGTACTTC CAIRPIAGVYEQYF
NA NA 11 TRBJ2-7 TRBV20-1 TGCAGTGCTAGAGATTCGTACGAGCAGTACTTC CSARDSYEQYF
NA TRBD2 18 TRBJ2-3 TRBV4-1 TGCGCCAGCAGCCAAAAGGGACTAGCGGATTCCGAAACAGATACGCAGTATTTT CASSQKGLADSETDTQYF
NA NA 15 TRBJ2-3 TRBV28 TGTGCCAGCAGTAACCCCAGCGGTCTCACAGATACGCAGTATTTT CASSNPSGLTDTQYF
NA NA 15 TRBJ1-2 TRBV19 TGTGCCAGTAACGTCGAAATGGGGTTTGGCTATGGCTACACCTTC CASNVEMGFGYGYTF
NA NA 16 TRBJ2-5 TRBV7-9 TGTGCCAGCAGCTTAGACGGGTCGGTGTACCAAGAGACCCAGTACTTC CASSLDGSVYQETQYF
few NA 14 TRBJ1-1 TRBV15 TGTGCCACCAGCAGAGATTTATCCAACACTGAAGCTTTCTTT CATSRDLSNTEAFF
NA NA 17 TRBJ1-1 TRBV24-1 TGTGCCACCAGCCCGAACGCCCGACTGGCAATGGGCACTGAAGCTTTCTTT CATSPNARLAMGTEAFF
NA NA 13 TRBJ2-1 TRBV19 TGTGCCAGTAGTCCCCAGGTGCACAATGAGCAGTTCTTC CASSPQVHNEQFF
NA NA 16 TRBJ2-3 TRBV24-1 TGTGCCACCAGTGATCGTTCAGGACCTAGCACAGATACGCAGTATTTT CATSDRSGPSTDTQYF
NA NA 14 TRBJ1-6 TRBV6-5 TGTGCCAGCAGTACCAGGGAAGGGTATTCACCCCTCCACTTT CASSTREGYSPLHF
once NA 14 TRBJ2-5 TRBV9 TGTGCCAGCAGCGTAGGGGGGGTACAAGAGACCCAGTACTTC CASSVGGVQETQYF
NA TRBD1 12 TRBJ2-7 TRBV25-1 TGTGCCAGCAGGACAGGGGCGAACGAGCAGTACTTC CASRTGANEQYF
NA TRBD1 14 TRBJ2-7 TRBV5-4 TGTGCCAGCAGCCCGGGACAGGGGGGCTACGAGCAGTACTTC CASSPGQGGYEQYF
NA NA 11 TRBJ2-1 TRBV2 TGTGCCAGCATCCTTAGCTATGAGCAGTTCTTC CASILSYEQFF
NA NA 15 TRBJ1-2 TRBV15 TGTGCCACCAGCGTGTCCCTAACAGGCAACTATGGCTACACCTTC CATSVSLTGNYGYTF
NA NA 12 TRBJ1-5 TRBV19 TGTGCCAGTAGTATGTTTAATCAGCCCCAGCATTTT CASSMFNQPQHF
NA TRBD2 14 TRBJ2-7 TRBV11-2 TGTGCCAGCAGTTGGACTAGCGGGGGTTACGAGCAGTACTTC CASSWTSGGYEQYF
few TRBD1 16 TRBJ2-7 TRBV4-1 TGCGCCAGCAGCCAAGATCCGGGCAGGGGGCTGAACGAGCAGTACTTC CASSQDPGRGLNEQYF
NA TRBD1 15 TRBJ2-1 TRBV18 TGTGCCAGCTCACCGGACAGGGAGTGGAACAATGAGCAGTTCTTC CASSPDREWNNEQFF
NA NA 15 TRBJ2-1 TRBV14 TGTGCCAGCAGCCAAGAAAGGCTCCGGAGCAATGAGCAGTTCTTC CASSQERLRSNEQFF
NA NA 14 TRBJ2-5 TRBV11-2 TGTGCCAGCAGCCCCGCTCCGGGTGGGGAGACCCAGTACTTC CASSPAPGGETQYF
NA NA 17 TRBJ2-6 TRBV7-9 TGTGCCAGCAGCTTAGCGGTGCTAGCAGCTGGGGCCAACGTCCTGACTTTC CASSLAVLAAGANVLTF
NA TRBD1 16 TRBJ2-1 TRBV5-5 TGTGCCAGCAGCCATGGACCGGGACAGGGGGCAAGAGAGCAGTTCTTC CASSHGPGQGAREQFF
few NA 19 TRBJ2-7 TRBV27 TGTGCCAGCAGTTCACACCTTGGCGGTGACAGGCGTCCGGACTACGAGCAGTACTTC CASSSHLGGDRRPDYEQYF
NA TRBD2 17 TRBJ2-7 TRBV3-1/TRBV3-2 TGTGCCAGCAGCCAAGAAACCCTGGCGGGAGCTGCCTACGAGCAGTACTTC CASSQETLAGAAYEQYF
NA TRBD2 18 TRBJ2-1 TRBV14 TGTGCCAGCAGCCCCAGGGCTTGGACTAGCGGGAGGGGCAATGAGCAGTTCTTC CASSPRAWTSGRGNEQFF
NA NA 14 TRBJ1-1 TRBV5-8 TGTGCCAGCAGCTTTTTTAAGGGAGGCACTGAAGCTTTCTTT CASSFFKGGTEAFF
NA TRBD1 15 TRBJ2-5 TRBV15 TGTGCCACCAGCAGAGAAGTACGACAGGGAGAGACCCAGTACTTC CATSREVRQGETQYF
NA NA 12 TRBJ1-1 TRBV6-4 TGTGCCAGCAGTGACATAAGTGGGAAAGCTTTCTTT CASSDISGKAFF
NA TRBD1 16 TRBJ2-2 TRBV28 TGTGCCAGCAGTTTATTCCAGGGGGCGAGCACCGGGGAGCTGTTTTTT CASSLFQGASTGELFF
NA NA 14 TRBJ1-1 TRBV15 TGTGCCACCAGCAGAGAGTTAGGGAACACTGAAGCTTTCTTT CATSRELGNTEAFF
NA NA 14 TRBJ1-1 TRBV18 TGTGCCAGCTCACTCCAGGGGCAAGGCACTGAAGCTTTCTTT CASSLQGQGTEAFF
once NA 15 TRBJ1-2 TRBV19 TGTGCCAGTAGCTCCCCGGGGGGCAGCTTCTATGGCTACACCTTC CASSSPGGSFYGYTF
NA NA 16 TRBJ2-7 TRBV19 TGTGCCAGTAGTATAGATCATACGGTTGCCTTATACGAGCAGTACTTC CASSIDHTVALYEQYF
NA NA 14 TRBJ2-6 TRBV6-4 TGTGCCAGCAGTCCCAACTCTGGGGCCAACGTCCTGACTTTC CASSPNSGANVLTF
NA NA 16 TRBJ2-2 TRBV29-1 TGCAGCGTTGACTCCCTAGAAAGGGGGGACACCGGGGAGCTGTTTTTT CSVDSLERGDTGELFF
once NA 12 TRBJ1-5 TRBV2 TGTGCCAGCAGGGACAACAATCAGCCCCAGCATTTT CASRDNNQPQHF
NA NA 15 TRBJ1-5 TRBV3-1/TRBV3-2 TGTGCCGCCCGGGACTCCCGACCTAGCAATCAGCCCCAGCATTTT CAARDSRPSNQPQHF
once NA 15 TRBJ1-2 TRBV30 TGTGCCTGGAGTGTGGGGGGGATGGGGGACTATGGCTACACCTTC CAWSVGGMGDYGYTF
NA TRBD1 13 TRBJ2-7 TRBV6-1 TGTGCCAGCAGTGATTGGACAGGGGACGAGCAGTACTTC CASSDWTGDEQYF
NA NA 15 TRBJ1-6 TRBV27 TGTGCCAGCAGTTTTTCCATCGCTTTGCGTTCACCCCTCCACTTT CASSFSIALRSPLHF